These 22 T cell receptor beta chains were all obtained from the same sample, sequenced in a study of T cell responses to AZD1222 COVID-19 vaccine (dated by TCRdb to the early 2020s). The time point label, read with the paper, signifies: baseline before first vaccination. Library creation used the immunoSEQ multiplex PCR assay. TCRdb took over this immuneACCESS table, retaining in-frame rearrangements with V and J assigned. Such tables are incomplete; in checked studies, under half of the missing clones stem from an unresolved V gene, and the remainder is unexplained. This sample holds more than 90,000 clones; 84% were observed only once. The ten most abundant clones make up around a tenth of the sample. The sample here was peripheral blood, taken on day 0 of AZD1222 vaccination. Source of these receptors: an adult in good health.

The V gene is TRBV6-1, the J gene TRBJ2-7; no definite D call. V lost 2 bases to trimming and J lost 12 bases, with 14 bases between them. Germline V gene data show CDR1 as MNHNS and CDR2 as SASEGT. The CDR3 contains 12 residues. The CDR3 DNA is TGTGCCAGCAGTGAACGGGCTCGTAGACCGTACTTC. Amino acids: CASSERARRPYF.

The chain joins TRBV6-5 to TRBJ2-7; possibly TRBD1 or TRBD2 for D (5 bases each). The CDR3 spans 14 residues. Per germline, CDR1 MNHEY and CDR2 SVGAGI. Trimming cost V 2 bases and J 4 bases, with 12 bases left between them. Here the CDR3 DNA reads TGTGCCAGCAGTTACGTGGCAGGGAGATACGAGCAGTACTTC. It specifies CASSYVAGRYEQYF.

The chain employs TRBV27 and TRBJ2-5; 8 nucleotides agree with TRBD1. Germline V gene sequence: CDR1 MNHEY, CDR2 SMNVEV (reference sequence). This CDR3 contains 13 residues. V shed 3 bases and J 6 bases; nucleotides not matched to a gene: 3. In DNA, the CDR3 is TGTGCCAGCAGTTTCAGGGGGCAAAAGACCCAGTACTTC. Its translation: CASSFRGQKTQYF.

The chain employs TRBV29-1 and TRBJ2-6, with a tentative D call TRBD1 (6 bases). The CDR3 has 18 residues. Germline lookup yields CDR1 SQVTM and CDR2 ANQGSEA. The V gene lost 3 bases and the J gene lost 2 bases, with 20 bases spanning the gap. This CDR3 reads CSVEISTGRHPGANVLTF. CDR3 nucleotides: TGCAGCGTTGAGATTTCGACAGGCCGGCATCCTGGGGCCAACGTCCTGACTTTC.

This rearrangement joins TRBV7-2 to TRBJ2-3; 7 nucleotides match TRBD1. CDR1 and CDR2 from the germline V gene are SGHTA and FQGNSA. Losses at the gene ends were 5 bases for V and 3 bases for J; bases not matched to a gene: 11. The CDR3 contains 16 residues. CDR3 amino acids: CASSTRQGRATDTQYF. CDR3 bases: TGTGCCAGCAGCACCAGACAGGGTCGGGCGACAGATACGCAGTATTTT.

V usage is TRBV13 and J usage is TRBJ1-3, with D unclear. Trimming took off 5 bases at V and 4 bases at J, with 12 bases between the two ends. The CDR3 has 14 residues. The germline gives CDR1 PRHDT, CDR2 FYEKMQ (reference sequence). This CDR3 is CASSDRTTGNTIYF. The CDR3 nucleotides read TGTGCCAGCAGCGACCGGACGACCGGAAACACCATATATTTT.

Here the CDR3 reads CASPPPGNTIYF. The CDR3 bases are TGTGCAAGTCCCCCCCCTGGAAACACCATATATTTT. The chain has TRBV12-2 and TRBJ1-3. TRBV12-2 is a pseudogene. The CDR3 spans 12 residues.

The J gene is TRBJ2-5, the V gene TRBV7-8, with TRBD2 matching 13 bases. After removal of 4 bases from V and 4 bases from J, the junction contained 6 bases not matched to a gene. CDR1 SGHVS and CDR2 FQNEAQ come from the germline V gene. The CDR3 extends over 16 amino acids. CDR3 bases: TGTGCCAGCAGCTCTCGGACTAGCGGGAGAGGAGAGACCCAGTACTTC. It codes for CASSSRTSGRGETQYF.

This clone was detected once. This CDR3 is CASSSTGTDSYEQYF. CDR3 bases: TGTGCCAGCTCATCCACCGGGACAGACTCCTACGAGCAGTACTTC. This chain joins TRBV18 and TRBJ2-7; 7 bases match TRBD1. Germline CDR1 is KGHSH and CDR2 is LQKENI. The CDR3 has 15 residues. Trimming took 5 bases from V and 0 from J; bases not matched to a gene: 7.

V and J are TRBV15 and TRBJ2-2; 9 nucleotides line up with TRBD1. This CDR3 contains 17 residues. Germline values: CDR1 LNHNV, CDR2 YYDKDF (reference sequence). V gave up 5 bases and J gave up 3 bases; unmatched junction bases: 10. In nucleotides, the CDR3 is TGTGCCACCAGCCGACCTCCGGGACAGGGAGACACCGGGGAGCTGTTTTTT. The encoded protein is CATSRPPGQGDTGELFF.

The rearrangement links TRBV18 to TRBJ2-7; 10 nucleotides agree with TRBD2. Germline V gene lookup returns CDR1 KGHSH and CDR2 LQKENI. CDR3 length: 15 amino acids. The V gene end was trimmed by 4 bases and the J gene end by 5 bases; junction bases not matched to a gene: 8. The chain's CDR3 is CASSQVLAGVNEQYF. The DNA of the CDR3 is TGTGCCAGCTCACAGGTGCTAGCGGGAGTAAACGAGCAGTACTTC.

V is TRBV5-1 and J is TRBJ2-2; D is unclear. The CDR3 sequence is 13 residues long. Trimming took off 6 bases at V and 4 bases at J, with 10 bases between the two ends. CDR1 is SGHRS and CDR2 is YFSETQ in the germline V gene. CDR3 sequence (DNA): TGCGCCAGCACCTGGGGTTTCACCGGGGAGCTGTTTTTT. Encoded protein: CASTWGFTGELFF.

The chain employs TRBV18 and TRBJ1-3, with 7 bases aligning to TRBD1. V was pared by 6 bases and J by 0 bases, with 5 bases of the junction left unmatched. Germline V gives CDR1 KGHSH, CDR2 LQKENI. The CDR3 covers 15 residues. The chain's CDR3 is CASSQGESSGNTIYF. CDR3 sequence (DNA): TGTGCCAGCTCGCAGGGGGAGAGCTCTGGAAACACCATATATTTT.

The J gene is TRBJ2-1, the V gene TRBV11-1; D is possibly TRBD1 (5 bases). This CDR3 region has 15 residues. V lost 6 bases and J 6 bases, leaving 18 bases between the germline ends. CDR1 SGHAT and CDR2 FQDESV come from the germline V gene (reference sequence). This CDR3 reads CASSPARGWGNEQFF. The CDR3 coding sequence is TGTGCCAGCAGTCCCGCTAGGGGTTGGGGCAATGAGCAGTTCTTC.

The chain has TRBV10-3 and TRBJ2-7; D is perhaps TRBD2 (5 bases). Trimming cost V 3 bases and J 4 bases, with 16 bases left between them. Germline-derived CDR1 and CDR2 are ENHRY and SYGVKD. CDR3 length: 15 amino acids. CDR3 bases: TGTGCCATCAGTGATTCGACTACGGGGTCGTACGAGCAGTACTTC. This gives the protein CAISDSTTGSYEQYF.

The CDR3 is CASSTREGDTEAFF. CDR3 sequence (DNA): TGTGCCAGCAGCACCAGGGAAGGGGACACTGAAGCTTTCTTT. The gene calls are TRBV9 and TRBJ1-1; maybe TRBD1 (5 bases). Trimming stripped 4 bases from V and 3 bases from J, with 13 bases between. The CDR3 sequence is 14 residues long. CDR1 and CDR2 from the germline V gene are SGDLS and YYNGEE.

This sequence joins TRBV12-3 or TRBV12-4 and TRBJ2-1; D possibly corresponds to TRBD1 (5 bases). V lost 1 base and J lost 10, with 11 bases in between. This CDR3 has 13 amino acids. Here the CDR3 DNA reads TGTGCCAGCAGTTTAGAGCAGGGCAGGGAGCAGTTCTTC. Protein: CASSLEQGREQFF.

The chain links TRBV11-2 to TRBJ1-3; D uncertain. Germline V gene sequence: CDR1 SGHAT, CDR2 FQNNGV. Trimming cost V 5 bases and J 4 bases, with 12 bases left between them. The CDR3 totals 14 residues. CDR3 amino acids: CASSPVSLGNTIYF. The CDR3 DNA sequence: TGTGCCAGCAGCCCCGTGAGCCTGGGAAACACCATATATTTT. Together with reference TRBV11-2 and TRBJ1-3, the CDR3 gives the full variable domain: EAGVAQSPRYKIIEKRQSVAFWCNPISGHATLYWYQQILGQGPKLLIQFQNNGVVDDSQLPKDRFSAERLKGVDSTLKIQPAKLEDSAVYLCASSPVSLGNTIYFGEGSWLTVV.

The V gene is TRBV5-4, the J gene TRBJ2-2; D unresolved. Germline assignment: CDR1 SGHNT and CDR2 YYREEE (reference sequence). This CDR3 region has 13 residues. The ends were cut back, 1 base at V and 6 bases at J, with 7 bases in the middle. The CDR3: CASSLIASGELFF. CDR3 bases: TGTGCCAGCAGCTTGATAGCATCCGGGGAGCTGTTTTTT.

J is TRBJ2-7 and V is TRBV6-6; 9 bases are shared with TRBD1. Germline V lookup: CDR1 MNHNY, CDR2 SVGAGI (reference sequence). V shed 6 bases and J 9 bases; nucleotides not matched to a gene: 12. CDR3 size: 14 residues. The CDR3, as DNA: TGTGCCAGCAGCGCCGGGACAGGGAGAGAAGGGCAGTACTTC. Translation gives CASSAGTGREGQYF.

The rearrangement links TRBV21-1 to TRBJ1-2; the table's D call of TRBD1 was not tested on the DNA. TRBV21-1 is shown as a pseudogene. The length of the CDR3 is 18 residues. The CDR3 reads CASSKGERDRGGNYGYTF. DNA of the CDR3: TGTGCCAGCAGCAAAGGGGAGAGAGACAGGGGTGGTAACTATGGCTACACCTTC.

The rearrangement joins TRBV14 to TRBJ2-1, with unresolved D. From germline, CDR1 is SGHDN and CDR2 FVKESK. V was trimmed by 5 bases and J by 4 bases, leaving 9 bases between them. The CDR3 has 13 amino acids. Here the CDR3 reads CASSYHGYNEQFF. As DNA, the CDR3 is TGTGCCAGCAGCTACCACGGATACAATGAGCAGTTCTTC. The variable domain in full, with the rest retrieved from reference TRBV14 and TRBJ2-1, is EAGVTQFPSHSVIEKGQTVTLRCDPISGHDNLYWYRRVMGKEIKFLLHFVKESKQDESGMPNNRFLAERTGGTYSTLKVQPAELEDSGVYFCASSYHGYNEQFFGPGTRLTVL.